The text below deals with one T cell receptor beta chain. Its target is not known. TCRdb's copy holds only in-frame clones and misses some; the assay was immunoSEQ multiplex PCR. The repertoire holds approximately 150,000 clones, with around 90% as singletons. CDR3 length: 15 amino acids. J was trimmed by 6 bases and V by 6 bases; bases with no gene match: 6. CDR1 is MDHEN and CDR2 is SYDVKM in the germline V gene. This sample was included in a study of T cell responses to AZD1222 COVID-19 vaccine. Study-wide results and caveats: Compared with day 0, the breadth and depth of the Spike-specific TCR repertoire rose significantly after two doses of AZD1222. Mostly white British, mostly female donors; authors suggested clonal diversity may be underestimated.

J is TRBJ2-2 and V is TRBV28, with 11 bases that match TRBD2. The receptor was isolated from an adult who received the MenACWY meningococcal vaccine as a control. The source was peripheral blood, collected 28 days after the second dose of the MenACWY control vaccine. The CDR3 is CASRPGLAEAGELFF. The CDR3 DNA reads TGTGCCAGCAGACCGGGACTAGCGGAGGCCGGGGAGCTGTTTTTT.